The clone carrying this T cell receptor (beta chain) was counted at least ten times. For the second PCR, which ran for roughly 6 to 12 cycles, a sample-barcoded 5' primer and a J-beta primer mix were used. In TCRdb, the 5' RACE reads were re-called with MiXCR into one record per CDR3 protein. The repertoire holds more than 650,000 distinct CDR3 sequences, with roughly 24% as singletons. This specimen comes from a study of blood T cells in healthy people across ages. The germline CDR1 and CDR2 sequences are ENHRY and SYGVKD. V shed 4 bases and J shed 0 bases, with 16 bases lying between them. This CDR3 region has 16 residues. This sample also belongs to another study, concerning T cells of mothers and their children. This second study notes: RNA was extracted, and all of it went into cDNA synthesis at roughly 1.4 ug per 15 ul. No clone of persistent microchimeric T cells was detected.

Input material: blood. This receptor was identified in a boy aged 5-17 years in good health. The chain employs TRBV10-3 and TRBJ2-7; D uncertain. The CDR3 loop is CAISGREGTSSYEQYF. CDR3 sequence (DNA): TGTGCCATCAGTGGAAGGGAAGGTACCAGCTCCTACGAGCAGTACTTC.